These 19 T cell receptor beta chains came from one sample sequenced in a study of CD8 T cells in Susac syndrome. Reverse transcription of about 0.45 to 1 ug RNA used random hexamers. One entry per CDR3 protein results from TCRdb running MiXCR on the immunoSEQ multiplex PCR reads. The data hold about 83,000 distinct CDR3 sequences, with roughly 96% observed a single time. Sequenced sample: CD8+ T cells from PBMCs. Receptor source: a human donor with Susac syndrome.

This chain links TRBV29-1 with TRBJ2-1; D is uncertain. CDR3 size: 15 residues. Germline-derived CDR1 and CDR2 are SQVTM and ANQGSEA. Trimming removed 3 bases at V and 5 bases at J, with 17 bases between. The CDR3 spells CSVDPPVGSNNEQFF. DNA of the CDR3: TGCAGCGTTGACCCCCCGGTAGGCAGTAACAATGAGCAGTTCTTC.

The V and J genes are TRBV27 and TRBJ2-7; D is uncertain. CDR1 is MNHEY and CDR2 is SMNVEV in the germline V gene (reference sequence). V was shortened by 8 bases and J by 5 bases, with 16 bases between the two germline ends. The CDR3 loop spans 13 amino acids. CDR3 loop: CASGWTIFDEQYV. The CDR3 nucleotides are TGTGCCAGCGGGTGGACGATCTTTGACGAGCAGTACGTC.

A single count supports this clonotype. The CDR3 is CASSLAGQQVYYGYTF. In DNA form, the CDR3 reads TGTGCCAGCAGCTTGGCGGGACAGCAAGTTTACTATGGCTACACCTTC. The chain employs TRBV5-4 and TRBJ1-2; 7 bases fit TRBD1. In germline, CDR1 is SGHNT, CDR2 YYREEE (reference sequence). The J segment lost 3 bases and the V segment lost 0 bases, leaving 8 bases of the junction unmatched. The CDR3 is made up of 16 amino acids.

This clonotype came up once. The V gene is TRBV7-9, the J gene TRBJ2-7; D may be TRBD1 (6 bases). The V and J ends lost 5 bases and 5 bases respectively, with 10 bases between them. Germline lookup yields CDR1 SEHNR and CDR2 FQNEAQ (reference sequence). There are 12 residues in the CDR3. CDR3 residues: CASSQGNHEQYF. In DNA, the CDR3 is TGTGCCAGCAGCCAGGGGAACCACGAGCAGTACTTC.

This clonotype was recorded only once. This CDR3 is CASSRVETLRYSTDTQYF. For the CDR3, the DNA is TGTGCCAGCAGCCGCGTCGAAACCCTTCGATACAGCACAGATACGCAGTATTTT. The chain joins TRBV11-2 to TRBJ2-3; unclear D gene. The CDR3 length is 18 residues. Between the trimmed V and J ends, which lost 5 bases and 0 bases, there was a span of 21 bases. CDR1 is SGHAT, CDR2 FQNNGV, per germline. Looking up the rest from reference TRBV11-2 and TRBJ2-3 gives the full variable domain: EAGVAQSPRYKIIEKRQSVAFWCNPISGHATLYWYQQILGQGPKLLIQFQNNGVVDDSQLPKDRFSAERLKGVDSTLKIQPAKLEDSAVYLCASSRVETLRYSTDTQYFGPGTRLTVL.

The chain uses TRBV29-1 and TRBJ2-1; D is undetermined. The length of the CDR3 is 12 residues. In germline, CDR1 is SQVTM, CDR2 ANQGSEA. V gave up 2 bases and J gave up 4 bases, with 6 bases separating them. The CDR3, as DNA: TGCAGCGTTGAAAGGCAGTACAATGAGCAGTTCTTC. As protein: CSVERQYNEQFF.

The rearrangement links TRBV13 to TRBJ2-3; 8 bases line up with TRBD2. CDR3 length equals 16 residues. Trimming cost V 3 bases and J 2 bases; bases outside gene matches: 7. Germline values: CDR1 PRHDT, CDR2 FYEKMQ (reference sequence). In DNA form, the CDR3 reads TGTGCCAGCAGCTTCCGACGGGAGGGGCCCACAGATACGCAGTATTTT. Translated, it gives CASSFRREGPTDTQYF. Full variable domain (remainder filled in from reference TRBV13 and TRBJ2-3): AAGVIQSPRHLIKEKRETATLKCYPIPRHDTVYWYQQGPGQDPQFLISFYEKMQSDKGSIPDRFSAQQFSDYHSELNMSSLELGDSALYFCASSFRREGPTDTQYFGPGTRLTVL.

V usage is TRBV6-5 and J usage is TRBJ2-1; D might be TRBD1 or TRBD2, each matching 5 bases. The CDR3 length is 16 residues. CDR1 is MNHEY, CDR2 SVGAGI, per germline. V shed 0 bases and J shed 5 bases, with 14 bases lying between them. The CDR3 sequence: CASSYSWGSLNNEQFF. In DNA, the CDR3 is TGTGCCAGCAGTTACTCGTGGGGGAGCCTTAACAATGAGCAGTTCTTC.

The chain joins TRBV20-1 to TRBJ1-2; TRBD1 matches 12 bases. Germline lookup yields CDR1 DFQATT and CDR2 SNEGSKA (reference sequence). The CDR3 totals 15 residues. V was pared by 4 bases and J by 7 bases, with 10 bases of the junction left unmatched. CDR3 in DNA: TGCAGTGCTAAACCGGGACAGGGGGCAACTACTGGCTACACCTTC. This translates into CSAKPGQGATTGYTF.

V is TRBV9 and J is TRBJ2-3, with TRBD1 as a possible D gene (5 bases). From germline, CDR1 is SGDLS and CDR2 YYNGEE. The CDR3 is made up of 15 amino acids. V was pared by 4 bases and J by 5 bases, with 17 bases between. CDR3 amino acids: CASSPDTASLDTQYF. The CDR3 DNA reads TGTGCCAGCAGCCCGGACACCGCTAGTCTAGATACGCAGTATTTT.

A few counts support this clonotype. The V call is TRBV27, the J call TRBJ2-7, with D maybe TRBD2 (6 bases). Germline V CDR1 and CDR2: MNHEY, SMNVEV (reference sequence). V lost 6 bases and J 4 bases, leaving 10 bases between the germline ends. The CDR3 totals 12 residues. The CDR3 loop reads CASSGRRYEQYF. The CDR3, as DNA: TGTGCCAGCAGCGGGAGACGGTACGAGCAGTACTTC.

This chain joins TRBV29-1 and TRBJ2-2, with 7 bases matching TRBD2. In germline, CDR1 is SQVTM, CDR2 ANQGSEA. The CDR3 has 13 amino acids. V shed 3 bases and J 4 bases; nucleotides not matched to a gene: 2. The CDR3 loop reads CSVDREATGELFF. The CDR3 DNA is TGCAGCGTTGATCGGGAGGCCACCGGGGAGCTGTTTTTT.

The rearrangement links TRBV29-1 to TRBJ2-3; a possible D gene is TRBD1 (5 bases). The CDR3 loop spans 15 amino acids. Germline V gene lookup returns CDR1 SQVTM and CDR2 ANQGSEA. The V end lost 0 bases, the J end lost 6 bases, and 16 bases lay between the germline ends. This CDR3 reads CSVEDQGVTVDTQYF. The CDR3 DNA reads TGCAGCGTTGAAGATCAAGGGGTCACCGTGGATACGCAGTATTTT.

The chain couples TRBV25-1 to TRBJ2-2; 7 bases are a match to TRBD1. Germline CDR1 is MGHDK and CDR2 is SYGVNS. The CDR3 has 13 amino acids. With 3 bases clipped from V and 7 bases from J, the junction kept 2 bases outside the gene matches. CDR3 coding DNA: TGTGCCAGCAGTGATACAGGGGTCGGGGAGCTGTTTTTT. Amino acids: CASSDTGVGELFF.

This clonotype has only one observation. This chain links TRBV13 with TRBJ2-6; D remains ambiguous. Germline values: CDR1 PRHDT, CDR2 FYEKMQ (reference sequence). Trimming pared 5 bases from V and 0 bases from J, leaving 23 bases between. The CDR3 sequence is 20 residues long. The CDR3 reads CASSPTVSVGRNSGANVLTF. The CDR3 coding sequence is TGTGCCAGCAGCCCAACAGTTTCCGTTGGCAGAAACTCTGGGGCCAACGTCCTGACTTTC.

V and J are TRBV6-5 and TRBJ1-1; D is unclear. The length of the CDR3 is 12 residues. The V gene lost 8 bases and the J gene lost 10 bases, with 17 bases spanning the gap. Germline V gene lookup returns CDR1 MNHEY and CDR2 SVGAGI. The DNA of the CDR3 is TGTGCCAGCCCCTCACGGCAGGAAAGAGCTTTCTTT. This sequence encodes CASPSRQERAFF.

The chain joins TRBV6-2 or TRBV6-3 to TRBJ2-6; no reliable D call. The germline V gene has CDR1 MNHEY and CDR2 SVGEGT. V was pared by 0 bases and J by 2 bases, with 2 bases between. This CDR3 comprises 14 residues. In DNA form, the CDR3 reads TGTGCCAGCAGTTACTCCCCTGGGGCCAACGTCCTGACTTTC. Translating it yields CASSYSPGANVLTF.

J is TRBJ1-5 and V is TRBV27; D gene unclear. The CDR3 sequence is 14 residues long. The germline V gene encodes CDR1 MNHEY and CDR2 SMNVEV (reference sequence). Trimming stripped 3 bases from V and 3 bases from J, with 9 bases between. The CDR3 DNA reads TGTGCCAGCAGTTTCGGACGGAACAATCAGCCCCAGCATTTT. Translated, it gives CASSFGRNNQPQHF.

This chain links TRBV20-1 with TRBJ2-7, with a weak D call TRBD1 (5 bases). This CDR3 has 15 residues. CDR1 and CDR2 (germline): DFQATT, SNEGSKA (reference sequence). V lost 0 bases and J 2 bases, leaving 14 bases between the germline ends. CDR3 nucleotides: TGCAGTGCTAGAGATCTCAGGACACACGCCTACGAGCAGTACGTC. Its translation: CSARDLRTHAYEQYV.